This entry concerns a single TCR beta chain. The antigen is unknown. Per the germline V gene, CDR1 is SGHTA and CDR2 is FQGNSA. The CDR3 runs 14 residues. With 1 base removed from V and 0 bases from J, the gap between germline ends came to 7 bases. Produced via immunoSEQ multiplex PCR; TCRdb's table is partial and in-frame only. This table has under 25,000 clones, about 79% appearing once. The data derive from a study of OX40 agonist ivuxolimab in advanced cancers. At the level of the study: Partial responses were achieved by three patients, one with hepatocellular carcinoma and two with cutaneous melanoma.

Study findings and constraints: Undetermined was the antigen specificity of the expanded peripheral T cells. CD4+ and CD8+ blood T cells expanded clonally by week 6 at 0.1 to 3.0 mg/kg. Among the lowest peripheral clonal expansion occurred in 0.1-3.0 mg/kg partial responders.

The sequence was collected from an adult with an advanced solid tumor such as melanoma, head and neck, liver or kidney cancer. The input for sequencing was CD4+ or CD8+ T cells sorted from blood, taken in a trial of the OX40 agonist ivuxolimab. The J gene is TRBJ2-7, the V gene TRBV7-2; no clear D gene. CDR3 loop: CASSLEAASYEQYF. In DNA form, the CDR3 reads TGTGCCAGCAGCTTAGAGGCCGCCTCCTACGAGCAGTACTTC.